This entry describes one T cell receptor beta chain. The clone's antigen remains unknown. The sample holds no much larger clone one base away, and base qualities are not on file. Systemically healthy Caucasian individuals from Russia, 35 to 40 in total and aged roughly 6 to 95 years, were included as donors. Each donor gave ten milliliters of peripheral blood, collected into EDTA-treated Vacutainer tubes. Ficoll-Paque density-gradient centrifugation was used to isolate PBMCs, with at least 7 million obtained per sample. Total RNA was extracted from PBMCs with Trizol reagent, with at least 6 micrograms obtained per sample. For every donor, an aliquot of PBMCs went through flow cytometry to measure the percentages of naive CD45RAhigh/CD27high T cells. CDR1 is given as SQVTM and CDR2 as ANQGSEA, both from the germline V gene. There are 13 amino acids in the CDR3, from cysteine to phenylalanine inclusive. The retained sequence is limited to the CDR3, 39 bases, with the frame set at the first base. Trimming costs V 4 bases and J 4 bases, and their ends lie 10 bases apart.

The library was prepared using 5' RACE. Sequencer: Illumina HiSeq 2500. A second roughly 6 to 11 cycle PCR used a sample-barcoded 5' primer and a J-beta primer mix. A template-switch 5' adaptor carrying 12 random nucleotides introduced a unique molecular identifier onto each TCR beta cDNA molecule. Each sample yielded at least 2.5 million CDR3-containing paired-end reads. All of the RNA was converted into first-strand cDNA using the Mint cDNA synthesis kit, with a TRBC-specific oligonucleotide serving as the primer. All cDNA was treated with uracil-DNA glycosylase and then went through a first 18-cycle PCR with the universal primers M1SS and BC2_uni_R. The source study handled its data this way. For normalization, 1 million high-quality reads were randomly selected from each sample, with every read carrying a distinct molecular identifier. Reads with shared molecular identifiers were discarded instead of being binned into consensus sequences. CDR3 identification, clonotype clustering and error correction used MiTCR with a Q25 quality threshold and the strictest error-elimination algorithm. A nonparametric unseen species model using Euler transformation provided a lower-bound estimate of total TCR beta diversity. The public reads were run again by TCRdb, first through fastp at Q25 and then through MiXCR, and only productive beta chains were kept. Rows are unified per CDR3 protein, each entry keeping the most common DNA and genes. The V and J calls were determined by TCRdb, not by the authors. This sample holds about 650,000 distinct CDR3 sequences; approximately 31% were observed only once. The ten largest account for roughly 15% of the sample.

This specimen comes from a study of blood T cells in healthy people across ages (dated by TCRdb to between 2014 and 2016). About the full investigation: In model experiments, template switching captured roughly one uniquely barcoded TCR beta cDNA molecule for every two T cells. Donors were grouped into four age groups: young (average roughly 16 years), middle-aged (roughly 38), aged (around 66) and long-lived (about 90). The study analyzed two additional independent replicas of 1 million unique cDNA reads from the same blood draw for two donors, one aged 18 to 30 and one aged 80 or older. Using deep sequencing normalized with unique cDNA molecular identifiers, the study measured how TCR beta repertoire diversity changes with age. Donors of different ages were randomly distributed across sequencing lanes to avoid experimental bias. On the study overall, not on this receptor specifically: The long-lived group showed more naive CD4+ T cells, fewer expanded clones and increased TCR diversity than the aged group, suggesting age selection. Because profiling used bulk unsorted PBMCs, naive and antigen-experienced compartments could not be compared conclusively. The CMV infection status of donors was not known, potentially confounding age-related changes in expanded clonotypes. Estimates of total diversity from one million sequenced T cells were regarded as lower bounds and underestimates. The percentage of naive T cells measured by flow cytometry correlated strongly with observed TCR beta diversity. Observed TCR beta diversity per million T cells fell roughly linearly with age, and a significant reduction was already apparent by age approximately 41.

The sequence is built from TRBV29-1 and TRBJ2-2; the D gene is perhaps TRBD2, from 6 matching bases. This clonotype was sampled from a woman of 80 years or more in good health. Donor details come from another sample of the same person, matched by shared clones. Sequenced sample: blood. The CDR3 reads CSVAGEPTGELFF. The sequenced DNA: TGCAGCGTTGCGGGGGAGCCCACCGGGGAGCTGTTTTTT.